The sequence of this T cell receptor beta chain was determined in a study of cytomegalovirus exposure and HLA in healthy donors. Study-wide background: The roughly 130 validation repertoires used the same platform as the roughly 700 first-cohort repertoires (as reported by a later analysis). Study-level points and caveats: The study flagged 150 to 200 TCR beta chains as cytomegalovirus-associated. Researchers reported that a few CMV-associated chains were confirmed in vitro as CMV antigen-specific.

Points on this clone: The target antigen is unknown.

The germline gives CDR1 SGDLS, CDR2 YYNGEE. The CDR3 is 15 amino acids. V lost 3 bases, J lost 2 bases, and 12 bases lay in between. TCRdb's copy holds only in-frame clones and misses some; the assay was immunoSEQ multiplex PCR. The data show tens of thousands of clones, under 95% seen once. This receptor was identified in a woman younger than 45 in good health and CMV-seronegative. Sequencing was performed on PBMCs. The chain combines TRBV9 with TRBJ1-3; D is possibly TRBD1 (6 bases). CDR3 DNA: TGTGCCAGCAGCGCTCAGGGGAATGCTGGAAACACCATATATTTT. This sequence encodes CASSAQGNAGNTIYF.